A single sample is the source of the 5 T cell receptor beta chains below, sequenced in a study of regulatory T cells in long-lasting Graves disease. The time point: persistent/refractory GD, antithyroid drugs over 5 years with positive TRAb. Extracted PBMC RNA gave rise to the TCR library. With iRepertoire HTBI primers and Arm-PCR of CDR3 regions, TCR beta libraries were built. TCRdb processed the multiplex PCR reads anew with MiXCR; each CDR3 protein has one entry. This table holds about 430,000 distinct CDR3 sequences, around 20% found once. Sequenced here: peripheral blood mononuclear cells (PBMCs), sampled when the disease was refractory, from a patient treated with antithyroid drugs. The receptors here all came from a female donor with Graves disease.

This clonotype turned up a few times. V is TRBV5-4 and J is TRBJ2-2; possibly TRBD2 for D (6 bases). The V gene's germline CDR1 is SGHNT and CDR2 YYREEE (reference sequence). This CDR3 comprises 15 residues. Trimming left V 4 bases short and J 2 bases short, with 12 bases between. CDR3 sequence: CASSQSGVNTGELFF. DNA for the CDR3: TGTGCCAGCAGCCAATCGGGAGTCAACACCGGGGAGCTGTTTTTT.

V is TRBV7-9 and J is TRBJ2-2; maybe TRBD2 (6 bases). Germline V lookup: CDR1 SEHNR, CDR2 FQNEAQ (reference sequence). This CDR3 is 16 amino acids long. V lost 1 base to trimming and J lost 2 bases, with 11 bases between them. CDR3 sequence reads: CASSLDPGLNTGELFF. In DNA, the CDR3 is TGTGCCAGCAGCTTAGATCCAGGACTAAACACCGGGGAGCTGTTTTTT. Together with reference TRBV7-9 and TRBJ2-2, the CDR3 gives the full variable domain: DTGVSQNPRHKITKRGQNVTFRCDPISEHNRLYWYRQTLGQGPEFLTYFQNEAQLEKSRLLSDRFSAERPKGSFSTLEIQRTEQGDSAMYLCASSLDPGLNTGELFFGEGSRLTVL.

The sample holds many counts of this clonotype. The V and J genes are TRBV2 and TRBJ2-7; 13 bases map to TRBD2. The CDR3 has 14 residues. Per the germline V gene, CDR1 is SNHLY and CDR2 is FYNNEI. The V gene end was trimmed by 4 bases and the J gene end by 7 bases; junction bases not matched to a gene: 4. The CDR3 sequence is CASSATSGRYEQYF. The CDR3 region has the DNA TGTGCCAGCAGTGCGACTAGCGGGAGGTATGAGCAGTACTTC.

The table lists this clonotype with a few counts. The CDR3 bases are TGTGCCATCAGTGGGGACAGGGATAGCAATCAGCCCCAGCATTTT. Amino acids: CAISGDRDSNQPQHF. The chain joins TRBV10-3 to TRBJ1-5; 9 positions match TRBD1. With 4 bases clipped from V and 0 bases from J, the junction kept 1 base outside the gene matches. CDR1 is ENHRY, CDR2 SYGVKD, per germline. The CDR3 consists of 15 residues.

There are many counts of this clonotype. This sequence joins TRBV11-3 and TRBJ2-7; TRBD1 matches at 7 bases. Germline V lookup: CDR1 SGHNT, CDR2 YENEEA. J gave up 2 bases and V 1 base, and 2 bases lay outside the gene matches. This CDR3 is 14 amino acids long. This CDR3 reads CASSLGDSPYEQYF. The CDR3 DNA sequence: TGTGCCAGCAGCTTAGGGGACAGTCCCTACGAGCAGTACTTC.